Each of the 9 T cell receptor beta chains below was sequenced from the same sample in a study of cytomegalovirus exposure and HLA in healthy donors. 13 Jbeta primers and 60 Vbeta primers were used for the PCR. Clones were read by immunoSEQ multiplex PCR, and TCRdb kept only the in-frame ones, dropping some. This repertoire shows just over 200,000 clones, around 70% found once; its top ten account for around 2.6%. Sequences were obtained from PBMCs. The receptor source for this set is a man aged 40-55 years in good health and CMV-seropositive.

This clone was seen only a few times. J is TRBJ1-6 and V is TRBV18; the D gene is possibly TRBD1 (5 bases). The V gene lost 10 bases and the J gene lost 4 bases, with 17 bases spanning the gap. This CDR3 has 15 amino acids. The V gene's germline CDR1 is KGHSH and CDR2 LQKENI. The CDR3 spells CATPGGIQYNSPLHF. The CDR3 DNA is TGTGCCACCCCGGGGGGGATTCAATATAATTCACCCCTCCACTTT.

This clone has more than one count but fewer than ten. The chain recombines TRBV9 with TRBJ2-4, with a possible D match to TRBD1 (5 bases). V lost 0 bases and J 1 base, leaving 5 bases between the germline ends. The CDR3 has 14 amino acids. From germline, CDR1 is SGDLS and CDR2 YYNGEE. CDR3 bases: TGTGCCAGCAGCGTAGAGGGGGCCAAAAACATTCAGTACTTC. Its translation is CASSVEGAKNIQYF.

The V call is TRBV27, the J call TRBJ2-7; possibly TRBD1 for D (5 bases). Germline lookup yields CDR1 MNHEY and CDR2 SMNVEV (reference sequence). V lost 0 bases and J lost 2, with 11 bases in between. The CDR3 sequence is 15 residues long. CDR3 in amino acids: CASSLSKGRPYEQYF. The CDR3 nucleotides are TGTGCCAGCAGTTTATCGAAGGGGCGCCCCTACGAGCAGTACTTC.

The CDR3 region has the DNA TGTGCCACCAGCAGCGCCCGTCGGGATACGCAGTATTTT. Protein product: CATSSARRDTQYF. This chain joins TRBV15 and TRBJ2-3; no clear D. Trimming pared 3 bases from V and 6 bases from J, leaving 10 bases between. In germline, CDR1 is LNHNV, CDR2 YYDKDF (reference sequence). This CDR3 is 13 amino acids long.

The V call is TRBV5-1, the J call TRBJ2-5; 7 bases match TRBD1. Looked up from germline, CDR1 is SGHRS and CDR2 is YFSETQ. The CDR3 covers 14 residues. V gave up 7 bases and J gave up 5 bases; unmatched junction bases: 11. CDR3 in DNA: TGCGCCAGCTCCTCGGGACAGCCGAGGGAGACCCAGTACTTC. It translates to CASSSGQPRETQYF.

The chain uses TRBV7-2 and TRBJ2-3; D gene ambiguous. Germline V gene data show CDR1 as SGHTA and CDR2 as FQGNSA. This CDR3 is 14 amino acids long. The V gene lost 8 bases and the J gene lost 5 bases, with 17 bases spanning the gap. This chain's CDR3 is CASRDISSGDTQYF. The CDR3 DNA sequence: TGTGCCAGCCGAGATATTTCTAGTGGAGATACGCAGTATTTT.

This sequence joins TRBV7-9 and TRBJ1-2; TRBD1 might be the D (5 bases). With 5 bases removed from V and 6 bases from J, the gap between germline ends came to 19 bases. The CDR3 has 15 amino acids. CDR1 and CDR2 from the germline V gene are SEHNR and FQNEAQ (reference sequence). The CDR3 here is CASSGHLRVRDGYTF. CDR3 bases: TGTGCCAGCAGCGGCCACCTCAGGGTTCGTGATGGCTACACCTTC.

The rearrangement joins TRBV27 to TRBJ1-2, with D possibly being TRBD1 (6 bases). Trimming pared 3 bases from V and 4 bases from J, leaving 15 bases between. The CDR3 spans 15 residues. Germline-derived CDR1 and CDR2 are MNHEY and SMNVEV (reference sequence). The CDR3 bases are TGTGCCAGCAGTTTTAGACAGGCGCCCGCCTATGGCTACACCTTC. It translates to CASSFRQAPAYGYTF.

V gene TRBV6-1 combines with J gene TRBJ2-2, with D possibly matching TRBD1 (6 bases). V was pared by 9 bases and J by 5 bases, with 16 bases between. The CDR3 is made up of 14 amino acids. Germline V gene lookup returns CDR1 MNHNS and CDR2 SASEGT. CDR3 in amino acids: CASVQGAETGELFF. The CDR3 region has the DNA TGTGCCAGTGTACAGGGTGCGGAAACCGGGGAGCTGTTTTTT.